This T cell receptor beta chain comes out of a study of CD8+CD57+ T cells in acquired aplastic anemia. Genomic DNA was employed as the template in profiling TCR beta VDJ and CDR3. MiXCR, run by TCRdb on the reads, gives a single entry per CDR3 protein. The data show 150,000 to 200,000 distinct CDR3 sequences, approximately 60% seen once. Deletions cut 4 bases from V and 6 bases from J, with 13 bases between. CDR1 is SEHNR, CDR2 FQNEAQ, per germline (reference sequence). The CDR3 extends over 14 amino acids. The chain combines TRBV7-9 with TRBJ2-1; weak D call: TRBD1 (6 bases). The sequencing input was sorted CD4+, CD8+, or CD8+CD57+ T cells (not recorded which) from PBMCs. This TCR was recovered from a human donor in good health. The CDR3, as DNA: TGTGCCAGCAGCTCATCCCTACAGGGCAATGAGCAGTTCTTC. Its translation is CASSSSLQGNEQFF.